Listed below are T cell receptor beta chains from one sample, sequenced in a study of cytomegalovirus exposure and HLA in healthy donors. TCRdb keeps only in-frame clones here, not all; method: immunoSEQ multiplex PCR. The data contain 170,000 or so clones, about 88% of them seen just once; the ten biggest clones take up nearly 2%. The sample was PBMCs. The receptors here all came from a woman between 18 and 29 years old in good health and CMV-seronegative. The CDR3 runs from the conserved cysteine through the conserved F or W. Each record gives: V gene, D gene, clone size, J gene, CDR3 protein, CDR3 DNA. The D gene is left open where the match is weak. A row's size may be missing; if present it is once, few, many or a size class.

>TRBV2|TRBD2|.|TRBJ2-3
CASSSLAGKDTQYF
TGTGCCAGCAGTTCACTAGCGGGAAAGGATACGCAGTATTTT
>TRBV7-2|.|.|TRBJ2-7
CASSLSRYEQYF
TGTGCCAGCAGCTTATCGCGCTACGAGCAGTACTTC
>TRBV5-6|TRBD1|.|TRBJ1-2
CASSRDLQGALYGYTF
TGTGCCAGCAGCCGGGACCTACAGGGGGCCCTCTATGGCTACACCTTC
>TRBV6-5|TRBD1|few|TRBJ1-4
CASSYWDRGDEKLFF
TGTGCCAGCAGTTATTGGGACAGGGGGGATGAAAAACTGTTTTTT
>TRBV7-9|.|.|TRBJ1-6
CSSSFGASPLHF
TGTTCCAGCAGCTTTGGGGCCTCACCCCTCCACTTT
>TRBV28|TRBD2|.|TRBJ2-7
CASSSSGALSYEQYF
TGTGCCAGCAGTTCTAGCGGCGCACTCTCCTACGAGCAGTACTTC
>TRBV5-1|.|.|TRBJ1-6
CASSLGPPEPLHF
TGCGCCAGCAGCTTGGGACCGCCGGAGCCCCTCCACTTT
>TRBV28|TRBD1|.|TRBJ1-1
CASSLSGRGRTEAFF
TGTGCCAGCAGTTTATCCGGCAGGGGGAGGACTGAAGCTTTCTTT
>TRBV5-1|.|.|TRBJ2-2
CASSLAEALNAGELFF
TGCGCCAGCAGCTTGGCCGAGGCGTTGAATGCCGGGGAGCTGTTTTTT
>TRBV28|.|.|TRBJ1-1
CASSFDMDTEAFF
TGTGCCAGCAGCTTTGACATGGACACTGAAGCTTTCTTT
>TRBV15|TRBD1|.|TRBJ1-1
CATSTGTGVTEAFF
TGTGCCACCAGCACTGGGACAGGGGTTACTGAAGCTTTCTTT
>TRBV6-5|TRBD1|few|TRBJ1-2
CASSYSDRGDYGYTF
TGTGCCAGCAGTTACTCGGACAGGGGAGACTATGGCTACACCTTC
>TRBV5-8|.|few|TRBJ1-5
CASSFRDQPQHF
TGTGCCAGCAGCTTTCGGGATCAGCCCCAGCATTTT
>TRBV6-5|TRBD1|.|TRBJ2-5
CASSRGDRGQETQYF
TGTGCCAGCAGCCGGGGGGACAGGGGACAAGAGACCCAGTACTTC
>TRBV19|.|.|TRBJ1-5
CASSMAGNQPQHF
TGTGCCAGTAGTATGGCGGGCAATCAGCCCCAGCATTTT
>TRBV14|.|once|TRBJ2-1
CASSQGLGVRFF
TGTGCCAGCAGCCAAGGCCTAGGGGTAAGGTTCTTC
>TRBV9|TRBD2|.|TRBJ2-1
CASSGAGSEQFF
TGTGCCAGCAGCGGAGCGGGGAGTGAGCAGTTCTTC
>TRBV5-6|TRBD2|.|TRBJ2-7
CASSPVVGGVPYEQYF
TGTGCCAGCAGCCCAGTTGTGGGGGGGGTTCCCTACGAGCAGTACTTC
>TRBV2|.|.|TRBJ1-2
CASSTDSNYGYTF
TGTGCCAGCTCGACAGATTCTAACTATGGCTACACCTTC
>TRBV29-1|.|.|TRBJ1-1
CSAIDRNTEAFF
TGCAGCGCCATCGACAGAAACACTGAAGCTTTCTTT
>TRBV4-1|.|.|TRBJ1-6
CASSQEVGEGSPLHF
TGCGCCAGCAGCCAAGAAGTCGGGGAGGGTTCACCCCTCCACTTT
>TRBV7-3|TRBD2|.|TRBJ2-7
CASSPTSASYEQYF
TGTGCCAGCAGCCCCACTAGCGCATCCTACGAGCAGTACTTC